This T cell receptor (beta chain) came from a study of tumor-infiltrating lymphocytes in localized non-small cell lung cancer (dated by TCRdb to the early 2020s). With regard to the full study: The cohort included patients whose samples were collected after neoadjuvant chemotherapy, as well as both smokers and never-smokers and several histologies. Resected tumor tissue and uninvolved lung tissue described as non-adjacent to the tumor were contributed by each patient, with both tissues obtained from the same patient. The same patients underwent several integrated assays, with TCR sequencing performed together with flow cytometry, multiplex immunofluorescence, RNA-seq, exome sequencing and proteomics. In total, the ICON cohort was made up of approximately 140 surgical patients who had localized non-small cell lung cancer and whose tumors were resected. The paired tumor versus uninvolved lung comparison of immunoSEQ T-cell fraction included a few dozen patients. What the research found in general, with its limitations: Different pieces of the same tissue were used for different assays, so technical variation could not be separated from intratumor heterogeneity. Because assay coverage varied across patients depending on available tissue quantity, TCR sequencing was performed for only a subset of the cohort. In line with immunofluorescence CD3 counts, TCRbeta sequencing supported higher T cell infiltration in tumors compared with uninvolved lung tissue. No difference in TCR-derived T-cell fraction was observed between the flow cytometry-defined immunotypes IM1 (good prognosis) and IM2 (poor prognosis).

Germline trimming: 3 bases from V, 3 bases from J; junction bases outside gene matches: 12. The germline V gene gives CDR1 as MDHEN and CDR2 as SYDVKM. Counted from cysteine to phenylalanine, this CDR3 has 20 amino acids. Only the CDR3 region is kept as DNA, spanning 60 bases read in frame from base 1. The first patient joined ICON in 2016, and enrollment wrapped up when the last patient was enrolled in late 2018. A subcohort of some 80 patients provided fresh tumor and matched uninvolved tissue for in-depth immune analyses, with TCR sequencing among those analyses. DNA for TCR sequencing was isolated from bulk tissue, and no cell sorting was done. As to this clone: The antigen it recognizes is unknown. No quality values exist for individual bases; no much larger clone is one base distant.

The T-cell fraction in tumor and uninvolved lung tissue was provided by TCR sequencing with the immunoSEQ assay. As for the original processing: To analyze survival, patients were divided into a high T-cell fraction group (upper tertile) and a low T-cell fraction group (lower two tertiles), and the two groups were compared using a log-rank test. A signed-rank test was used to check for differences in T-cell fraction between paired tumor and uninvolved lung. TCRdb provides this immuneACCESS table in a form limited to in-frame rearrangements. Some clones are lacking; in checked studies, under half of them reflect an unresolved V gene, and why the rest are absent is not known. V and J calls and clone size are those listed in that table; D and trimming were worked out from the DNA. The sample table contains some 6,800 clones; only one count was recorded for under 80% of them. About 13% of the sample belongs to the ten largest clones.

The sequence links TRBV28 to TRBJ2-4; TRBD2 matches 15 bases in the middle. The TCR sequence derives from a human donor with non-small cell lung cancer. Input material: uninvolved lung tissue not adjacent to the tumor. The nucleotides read TGTGCCAGCAGTTTCTCCATCGGGACTAGCGGGGGGAAGGGCAAAAACATTCAGTACTTC. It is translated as CASSFSIGTSGGKGKNIQYF.